A selection of T cell receptor beta chains follows, all from one sample in a study of blood T cells in healthy people across ages. Each CDR3 protein is one row after TCRdb ran MiXCR on the 5' RACE reads. In the table there are more than 800,000 distinct CDR3 sequences, roughly 45% of which are singletons. Sequences were obtained from blood. The receptors were sampled from a woman aged 55-70 years in good health. Each CDR3 is given without its conserved first and last residue. Each record gives: J gene, D gene, V gene, CDR3 protein. The D gene is left open where the match is weak.

-,TRBD2,TRBV10-3,AISVELAGGEQY
TRBJ1-5,-,TRBV27,ASSLGLYSGEPQH
TRBJ2-5,-,TRBV24-1,ATSQGYQETQY
TRBJ2-1,-,TRBV13,ASSSTGLSSSYNEQF
TRBJ2-5,-,TRBV5-4,ASSLVGKETQY
TRBJ2-3,-,TRBV7-9,ASSFAEGGTDTQY
TRBJ2-1,TRBD2,TRBV6-5,ASSLSSPSGTYGGEQF
TRBJ2-7,-,TRBV11-2,ASSLVTARIRFYEQY
TRBJ1-5,-,TRBV2,ASRKGRIQPQH
TRBJ2-1,TRBD1,TRBV27,ASSPRPGTGSSYNEQF
TRBJ2-5,-,TRBV20-1,SATQAETQY
-,-,TRBV20-1,SARGETYEQY
TRBJ2-5,-,TRBV10-2,ASSEGRKQETQY
TRBJ2-7,-,TRBV12-3/TRBV12-4,ASSLAASASYEQY
TRBJ2-1,-,TRBV6-5,ASSYSLLGSYNEQF
TRBJ2-5,TRBD1,TRBV3-1,ASSQTGGGETQY
TRBJ2-4,-,TRBV20-1,SAREACKNIQY
TRBJ2-2,-,TRBV5-1,ASSTRELGTGELF
TRBJ2-7,-,TRBV7-9,ASSLSDGTLREISYEQY
TRBJ2-7,-,TRBV5-1,ASSLAPPETLYEQY
TRBJ1-2,-,TRBV6-5,VSSTPRRRASYGYT
-,-,TRBV20-1,SARLTPYNEQY
TRBJ1-4,-,TRBV7-6,ASSLSGGGWEKLF
TRBJ2-1,TRBD2,TRBV7-9,ASSATSASYNEQF
TRBJ2-3,-,TRBV10-3,AISPYTDTQY
TRBJ1-1,-,TRBV5-1,ASTFVNTEAF
TRBJ2-3,TRBD1,TRBV7-6,ASSSDRETDTQY
TRBJ2-5,TRBD2,TRBV9,ASSVSSGLAGPETQY
TRBJ2-1,TRBD2,TRBV12-3/TRBV12-4,ASSLVSGREANEQF
TRBJ2-1,-,TRBV5-1,ASSTQGEQF
TRBJ2-3,TRBD2,TRBV7-9,ASSPGLAGAPGDTQY
TRBJ2-1,TRBD2,TRBV29-1,SVEGTSAVTSYNEQF
TRBJ2-3,TRBD2,TRBV12-3/TRBV12-4,ASSLAGLAGGTDTQY
TRBJ2-3,-,TRBV7-2,ASSLVALSGPSTDTQY
TRBJ2-1,-,TRBV20-1,SARDPWQADYNEQF
TRBJ2-1,-,TRBV28,ASSRTTSSYNEQF
-,-,TRBV4-1,ASSTGVYYEQY
TRBJ2-5,-,TRBV9,ASSGGGKQETQY
TRBJ2-1,TRBD1,TRBV28,ASSSPGQGYYNEQF
TRBJ2-1,-,TRBV18,ASSPTGDRVHNEQF
TRBJ2-1,-,TRBV6-1,ASSERYNEQF
-,-,TRBV27,ASSPTNVGQETQY
TRBJ1-2,-,TRBV5-1,ASSLGLGHGGLGYT
-,TRBD2,TRBV15,ATSTGLDRYEQY
TRBJ1-2,TRBD1,TRBV5-4,ASSPDRGNGYT
TRBJ1-4,-,TRBV20-1,SAMTGQGEKLF
TRBJ2-1,-,TRBV12-3/TRBV12-4,ASTLTTDRPQADEQF
TRBJ2-7,-,TRBV5-4,ASSSYASNEQY
-,TRBD2,TRBV4-1,TSSQEASGVYNEQY
TRBJ2-7,-,TRBV3-1,ASSQDLVAAYEQY
-,-,TRBV28,ASSPLREIQETQY
TRBJ2-6,-,TRBV4-1,ASSQDWPGQGANVLT
TRBJ2-1,-,TRBV3-1,ASSQGLAFRQF
TRBJ2-7,TRBD2,TRBV5-5,ASSPAGGRASNYEQY
TRBJ2-6,-,TRBV9,ASSYGTLGANVLT
TRBJ2-5,-,TRBV7-2,ASSLDWTNNERY
TRBJ2-1,TRBD2,TRBV4-1,ASSLIAGGGSYNEQF
TRBJ2-1,-,TRBV27,ASKFRGPYNEQF
TRBJ1-5,TRBD1,TRBV6-5,ASSYSGTGNQPQH